The clone carrying this T cell receptor beta chain has a count of ten or more. Its matching antigen is unknown. One entry per CDR3 protein, called by TCRdb with MiXCR from the reads. Among around 710,000 distinct CDR3 sequences listed, about 28% were seen once. These data belong to a study of T cell repertoires in cytomegalovirus infection. Overall study context: Shared public TCR beta signatures pointed to both CMV infection and a matching HLA type.

The CDR3 sequence is 16 residues long. The germline gives CDR1 WNHNN, CDR2 SYGVQD (reference sequence). V gave up 0 bases and J gave up 5 bases; unmatched junction bases: 7. The sample was cultured CD8+ T cells from PBMCs, taken from culture after CMV antigen stimulation. This clonotype was obtained from a human donor in good health (CMV status not recorded). Some clones in this sample may be carry-over from other donors' samples. The rearrangement joins TRBV10-1 to TRBJ2-4, with 7 bases identical to TRBD2. The CDR3 is CASSESSGAGENIQYF. CDR3 nucleotide sequence: TGCGCCAGCAGTGAGTCGAGCGGGGCCGGGGAAAACATTCAGTACTTC.